The T cell receptor (beta chain) described here comes from a study of T-cell memory formation after mild COVID-19. Concerning this clonotype: Its antigen is undetermined.

Constant-segment primers and 5'RACE yielded cDNA libraries for TCR alpha and TCR beta, each carrying sample barcodes and UMIs. In TCRdb, the 5' RACE reads were re-called with MiXCR into one record per CDR3 protein. The sample has more than 110,000 distinct CDR3 sequences; around 25% are singletons. Points from the study as a whole: Pre-infection memory contained some responding clones, which suggested that cross-reactive memory had joined. Mainly in CM and EM were contracting CD4+ clones; CD8+ were in EMRA. Contracting clones from day 15 to 85 had balanced CD4/CD8; later expanders favoured CD4+.

CDR3 length equals 16 residues. With 4 bases removed from V and 4 bases from J, the gap between germline ends came to 18 bases. Germline V lookup: CDR1 SEHNR, CDR2 FQNEAQ (reference sequence). J is TRBJ2-3 and V is TRBV7-9, with D possibly TRBD1 on 5 matching bases. The receptor was isolated from an adult woman who had mild COVID-19 (a few samples of this study predate the infection). Cell type and time point are not known. The sample taken for sequencing was PBMCs or a T cell subset sorted from them (not recorded which). The CDR3: CASSYPRAGIPDTQYF. CDR3 coding DNA: TGTGCCAGCAGCTACCCTCGGGCAGGGATTCCAGATACGCAGTATTTT.